Each of the 32 T cell receptor beta chains below was sequenced from the same sample in a study of control samples from healthy donors and cancer patients. Measured with immunoSEQ multiplex PCR; TCRdb has only the in-frame clones, and not every one. Of 150,000 or so clones in the sample, more than 90% were seen once. Sequenced: blood. All receptors derive from a man younger than 35 in good health.

The chain carries TRBV7-9 and TRBJ2-3; D may be TRBD1 or TRBD2 (5 bases each). The CDR3 contains 15 residues. Per germline, CDR1 SEHNR and CDR2 FQNEAQ (reference sequence). Deletions cut 9 bases from V and 0 bases from J, with 16 bases between. As DNA, the CDR3 is TGTGCCAGTCCTGCTGGGACCACTAGCACAGATACGCAGTATTTT. It translates to CASPAGTTSTDTQYF.

This clone showed up just once. The gene calls are TRBV9 and TRBJ1-6; 8 nucleotides agree with TRBD1. The CDR3 covers 15 residues. CDR1 and CDR2 (germline): SGDLS, YYNGEE. The ends lost 4 bases at V and 10 bases at J; junction bases unmatched: 10. The CDR3 nucleotides read TGTGCCAGCAGCACCTCGACAGGGGAACGATCACCCCTCCACTTT. Amino acids: CASSTSTGERSPLHF. Variable domain in full (rest from reference TRBV9 and TRBJ1-6): DSGVTQTPKHLITATGQRVTLRCSPRSGDLSVYWYQQSLDQGLQFLIQYYNGEERAKGNILERFSAQQFPDLHSELNLSSLELGDSALYFCASSTSTGERSPLHFGNGTRLTVT.

This clone was detected a few times. V usage is TRBV2 and J usage is TRBJ2-7; 9 bases map to TRBD2. This CDR3 has 17 residues. The V gene's germline CDR1 is SNHLY and CDR2 FYNNEI. J lost 4 bases, V lost 7 bases, and 17 bases had no gene match. For the CDR3, the DNA is TGTGCCAGCATGGGTCGGAATGCCAGCGGGGGGTTTTACGAGCAGTACTTC. Its translation is CASMGRNASGGFYEQYF.

This chain connects TRBV6-5 to TRBJ1-1; 7 nucleotides align to TRBD1. The CDR3 is made up of 15 amino acids. The V and J ends lost 6 bases and 0 bases, in that order; junction bases with no gene match: 7. The germline gives CDR1 MNHEY, CDR2 SVGAGI. The CDR3 protein is CASSSQTGMNTEAFF. CDR3 coding DNA: TGTGCCAGCAGCTCGCAGACAGGGATGAACACTGAAGCTTTCTTT.

The J gene is TRBJ1-1, the V gene TRBV6-5, with a tentative D call TRBD1 (5 bases). Trimming took off 4 bases at V and 4 bases at J, with 10 bases between the two ends. The CDR3 extends over 13 amino acids. CDR1 is MNHEY, CDR2 SVGAGI, per germline. CDR3 bases: TGTGCCAGCAGTTTACAAGGGGCCACTGAAGCTTTCTTT. This encodes CASSLQGATEAFF.

This chain connects TRBV10-2 to TRBJ2-3; a possible D gene is TRBD1 (6 bases). This CDR3 spans 16 amino acids. CDR1 WSHSY and CDR2 SAAADI come from the germline V gene. V was clipped by 4 bases and J by 4 bases, with 18 bases between them. CDR3 DNA sequence: TGCGCCAGCAGTGTAACCGGGACATTTGCTGCAGATACGCAGTATTTT. Translation: CASSVTGTFAADTQYF.

V and J are TRBV27 and TRBJ2-7, with D unclear. Trimming shortened V by 6 bases and J by 4 bases, and 7 bases separated the two germline ends. This CDR3 region has 11 residues. In germline, CDR1 is MNHEY, CDR2 SMNVEV (reference sequence). Here the CDR3 reads CASSSHYEQYF. CDR3 DNA: TGTGCCAGCAGCTCTCATTACGAGCAGTACTTC.

V usage is TRBV2 and J usage is TRBJ1-1; TRBD1 matches 9 bases. CDR1 SNHLY and CDR2 FYNNEI come from the germline V gene. Germline trimming cut 5 bases from V and 4 bases from J; bases unmatched to any gene: 11. The CDR3 totals 16 residues. As DNA, the CDR3 is TGTGCCAGCAGTCCGGGACAGGGACGCATGAGCACTGAAGCTTTCTTT. Translating it yields CASSPGQGRMSTEAFF.

This rearrangement joins TRBV5-1 to TRBJ2-2, with 9 bases lining up with TRBD1. The CDR3 loop spans 15 amino acids. CDR1 is SGHRS, CDR2 YFSETQ, per germline. With V trimmed by 3 bases and J by 5 bases, 5 bases remained unmatched. CDR3 in amino acids: CASSSLDRGTGELFF. The CDR3 DNA sequence: TGCGCCAGCAGCTCGCTTGACAGGGGGACCGGGGAGCTGTTTTTT.

V usage is TRBV2 and J usage is TRBJ2-5; the D is unclear. The CDR3 sequence is 13 residues long. Trimming removed 0 bases at V and 12 bases at J, with 14 bases between. Germline lookup yields CDR1 SNHLY and CDR2 FYNNEI. The CDR3 spells CASSEARRLEEYF. As DNA, the CDR3 is TGTGCCAGCAGTGAAGCGAGGAGACTCGAGGAGTACTTC.

The chain joins TRBV27 to TRBJ2-3; possibly TRBD2 for D (7 bases). The CDR3 is made up of 14 amino acids. With 5 bases removed from V and 4 bases from J, the gap between germline ends came to 13 bases. The germline V gene encodes CDR1 MNHEY and CDR2 SMNVEV (reference sequence). CDR3 amino acids: CASSLGGGADTQYF. The DNA of the CDR3 is TGTGCCAGCAGTCTAGGGGGGGGCGCAGATACGCAGTATTTT.

CDR3 in amino acids: CASSPVRGAGTDTQYF. Here the CDR3 DNA reads TGTGCCAGCAGTCCGGTACGGGGGGCCGGCACAGATACGCAGTATTTT. The V call is TRBV27, the J call TRBJ2-3; D may be TRBD2 (7 bases). Trimming took 5 bases from V and 1 from J, leaving 16 bases between them. Germline CDR1 is MNHEY and CDR2 is SMNVEV (reference sequence). The CDR3 sequence is 16 residues long.

The chain joins TRBV2 to TRBJ2-2; TRBD1 matches 8 bases. The CDR3 covers 15 residues. J was trimmed by 4 bases and V by 5 bases; bases with no gene match: 6. Germline assignment: CDR1 SNHLY and CDR2 FYNNEI. CDR3 in amino acids: CASSPRTGSTGELFF. CDR3 sequence (DNA): TGTGCCAGCAGTCCAAGGACAGGGAGCACCGGGGAGCTGTTTTTT.

J is TRBJ2-2 and V is TRBV5-1; D is unclear. CDR3 length: 15 residues. Trimming took off 7 bases at V and 1 base at J, with 14 bases between the two ends. The germline V gene encodes CDR1 SGHRS and CDR2 YFSETQ. CDR3 sequence reads: CASENSPMNTGELFF. The CDR3 coding sequence is TGCGCCAGCGAAAATAGCCCGATGAACACCGGGGAGCTGTTTTTT.

The chain employs TRBV6-6 and TRBJ1-2, with D perhaps matching TRBD1 (5 bases). Germline CDR1 is MNHNY and CDR2 is SVGAGI (reference sequence). V gave up 0 bases and J gave up 1 base, with 9 bases separating them. This CDR3 contains 15 residues. The DNA for the CDR3 is TGTGCCAGCAGTTACTCGGTACAGGTTAACTATGGCTACACCTTC. Translated, it gives CASSYSVQVNYGYTF.

The chain couples TRBV27 to TRBJ1-3; 7 bases line up with TRBD1. After removal of 8 bases from V and 4 bases from J, the junction contained 5 bases not matched to a gene. Germline CDR1 is MNHEY and CDR2 is SMNVEV (reference sequence). The CDR3 spans 13 residues. The CDR3 spells CASAGQAGNTIYF. CDR3 bases: TGTGCCAGCGCTGGACAGGCAGGAAACACCATATATTTT.

The rearrangement links TRBV6-5 to TRBJ2-1; TRBD2 aligns across 7 bases. The CDR3 is made up of 13 amino acids. The V and J ends lost 4 bases and 15 bases, in that order; junction bases with no gene match: 12. Looked up from germline, CDR1 is MNHEY and CDR2 is SVGAGI. CDR3 in DNA: TGTGCCAGCAGTTTAAGGAGCGGGGATGGGCGGTTCTTC. This translates into CASSLRSGDGRFF.

This clone was detected once. The V gene is TRBV10-2, the J gene TRBJ1-2, with D possibly matching TRBD1 (5 bases). The V end lost 4 bases, the J end lost 8 bases, and 8 bases lay between the germline ends. CDR3 length: 11 amino acids. Germline CDR1 and CDR2: WSHSY and SAAADI. CDR3 residues: CASSGGVGYTF. CDR3 nucleotide sequence: TGCGCCAGCAGTGGGGGGGTGGGCTACACCTTC.

The chain couples TRBV10-1 to TRBJ2-2; D is unclear. V was trimmed by 7 bases and J by 1 base, leaving 10 bases between them. The CDR3 consists of 14 residues. The germline V gene encodes CDR1 WNHNN and CDR2 SYGVQD (reference sequence). The CDR3 protein is CASTVQRNTGELFF. As DNA, the CDR3 is TGCGCCAGCACGGTACAGAGGAACACCGGGGAGCTGTTTTTT.

The rearrangement uses TRBV5-5 and TRBJ2-2; D gene ambiguous. The ends were cut back, 0 bases at V and 6 bases at J, with 12 bases in the middle. This CDR3 is 15 amino acids long. Germline V gives CDR1 SGHKS, CDR2 YYEKEE (reference sequence). CDR3 sequence reads: CASSLASMVPGELFF. In nucleotides, the CDR3 is TGTGCCAGCAGCTTGGCCTCGATGGTCCCCGGGGAGCTGTTTTTT.

The CDR3 sequence: CASSQEEGGYTF. The DNA of the CDR3 is TGTGCCAGCAGCCAAGAGGAGGGCGGCTACACCTTC. The V and J genes are TRBV3-1 (or the pseudogene TRBV3-2) and TRBJ1-2; D ambiguous. CDR3 length equals 12 residues. Germline CDR1 reads LGHDT; CDR2 reads YNNKEL (reference sequence). Trimming removed 0 bases at V and 8 bases at J, with 7 bases between.

The chain links TRBV4-1 to TRBJ1-4; 9 bases map to TRBD1. Unmatched junction bases numbered 7, after V lost 0 bases and J lost 8 bases. CDR1 is MGHRA and CDR2 is YSYEKL in the germline V gene. This CDR3 comprises 16 residues. CDR3 in DNA: TGCGCCAGCAGCCAAGATCGGGGGACAGGGCCCGAAAAACTGTTTTTT. Translated, it gives CASSQDRGTGPEKLFF.

The chain combines TRBV18 with TRBJ2-2; D tentatively reads TRBD1 or TRBD2 (5 bases each). CDR1 is KGHSH and CDR2 is LQKENI in the germline V gene. V was clipped by 0 bases and J by 7 bases, with 9 bases between them. This CDR3 has 14 residues. CDR3 bases: TGTGCCAGCTCACCACCGGGACGTAGCGGGGAGCTGTTTTTT. Its translation is CASSPPGRSGELFF.

This sequence joins TRBV6-5 and TRBJ2-1; maybe TRBD2 (6 bases). Trimming shortened V by 6 bases and J by 7 bases, and 19 bases separated the two germline ends. Germline CDR1 reads MNHEY; CDR2 reads SVGAGI. There are 15 residues in the CDR3. CDR3 DNA sequence: TGTGCCAGCAGCCACCGGGACTCCCAGAGGAATGAGCAGTTCTTC. It codes for CASSHRDSQRNEQFF.

The chain uses TRBV6-6 and TRBJ1-6; D not resolved. Germline CDR1 reads MNHNY; CDR2 reads SVGAGI (reference sequence). V gave up 8 bases and J gave up 7 bases, with 18 bases separating them. The CDR3 sequence is 15 residues long. CDR3: CASSSWVQKNSPLHF. The CDR3 nucleotides are TGTGCCAGCTCCAGTTGGGTCCAGAAAAATTCACCCCTCCACTTT.

This clone has only one observation. V is TRBV19 and J is TRBJ2-7, with D perhaps assigned TRBD1 or TRBD2 (5 bases each). V lost 4 bases and J lost 7, with 17 bases in between. The CDR3 covers 14 residues. The germline V gene has CDR1 LNHDA and CDR2 SQIVND (reference sequence). The DNA for the CDR3 is TGTGCCAGTAGTACCCTAACGGGGCTAAGAGAGCAGTACTTC. It is translated as CASSTLTGLREQYF.

This clone was recorded once. This rearrangement joins TRBV21-1 to TRBJ2-7; the D call of TRBD1 is as the table states it, not checked on the DNA. TRBV21-1 is a pseudogene. CDR3 length: 15 residues. The CDR3 DNA follows: TGTGCCAGCAGCAAAATTTGGCCAGGGACCTACGAGCAGTACTTC. Translated, it gives CASSKIWPGTYEQYF.

The chain is built from TRBV15 and TRBJ1-1, with unresolved D. This CDR3 spans 16 amino acids. The germline CDR1 and CDR2 sequences are LNHNV and YYDKDF (reference sequence). The V end lost 0 bases, the J end lost 1 base, and 12 bases lay between the germline ends. CDR3 residues: CATSRDDLGSNTEAFF. The CDR3 region has the DNA TGTGCCACCAGCAGAGATGACCTGGGATCGAACACTGAAGCTTTCTTT.

V is TRBV28 and J is TRBJ2-7; weak D call: TRBD1 (6 bases). Looked up from germline, CDR1 is MDHEN and CDR2 is SYDVKM. Trimming stripped 7 bases from V and 0 bases from J, with 19 bases between. This CDR3 is built from 16 residues. CDR3 DNA: TGTGCCAGCAATACCTTCCGGGACACCATCTCCTACGAGCAGTACTTC. Encoded protein: CASNTFRDTISYEQYF.

This clone was counted once. The gene calls are TRBV29-1 and TRBJ2-5; D not resolved. This CDR3 spans 12 amino acids. Germline V gives CDR1 SQVTM, CDR2 ANQGSEA. Trimming removed 4 bases from V and 5 bases from J, with 11 bases in between. The CDR3 nucleotides read TGCAGCGTTGGCCCGGTGGTGGAGACCCAGTACTTC. Its protein product is CSVGPVVETQYF.

The chain joins TRBV6-4 to TRBJ2-1, with 11 bases fitting TRBD2. J lost 0 bases, V lost 8 bases, and 3 bases had no gene match. This CDR3 has 15 residues. Germline CDR1 reads MRHNA; CDR2 reads SNTAGT. Here the CDR3 reads CASFTSGGSYNEQFF. The CDR3 DNA sequence: TGTGCCAGCTTTACTAGCGGGGGCTCCTACAATGAGCAGTTCTTC.

The chain uses TRBV6-1 and TRBJ1-5, with no clear D. The CDR3 covers 16 residues. The germline V and J ends were trimmed by 3 bases and 4 bases, with 16 bases remaining between them. The germline gives CDR1 MNHNS, CDR2 SASEGT. CDR3 sequence reads: CASSDGMGTRNQPQHF. CDR3 DNA sequence: TGTGCCAGCAGTGACGGGATGGGAACTCGTAATCAGCCCCAGCATTTT.